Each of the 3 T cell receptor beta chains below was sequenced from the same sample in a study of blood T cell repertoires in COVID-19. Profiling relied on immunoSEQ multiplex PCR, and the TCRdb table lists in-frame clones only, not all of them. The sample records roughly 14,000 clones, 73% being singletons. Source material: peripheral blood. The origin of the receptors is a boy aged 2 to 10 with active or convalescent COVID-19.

The CDR3 region is CASSFRTWGTSGRDEQYF. For the CDR3, the DNA is TGTGCCAGCAGTTTTAGAACATGGGGGACTAGCGGGAGGGACGAGCAGTACTTC. The chain combines TRBV28 with TRBJ2-7, with TRBD2 identical over 16 bases. Per germline, CDR1 MDHEN and CDR2 SYDVKM. V trimming: 3 bases; J trimming: 5 bases; junction bases outside the gene matches: 10. The CDR3 sequence is 18 residues long.

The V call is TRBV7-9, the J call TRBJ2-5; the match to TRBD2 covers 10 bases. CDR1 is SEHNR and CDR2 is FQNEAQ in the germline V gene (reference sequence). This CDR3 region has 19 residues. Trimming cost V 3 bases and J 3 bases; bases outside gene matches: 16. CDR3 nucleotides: TGTGCCAGCAGCTTGGAGCTAGCGGGGGCCCCCCCCTTAAAAGAGACCCAGTACTTC. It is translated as CASSLELAGAPPLKETQYF.

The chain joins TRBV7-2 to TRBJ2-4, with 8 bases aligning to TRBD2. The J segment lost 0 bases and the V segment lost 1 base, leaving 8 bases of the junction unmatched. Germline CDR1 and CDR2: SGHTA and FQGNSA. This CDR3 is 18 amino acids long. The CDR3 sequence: CASSLGLERGIAKNIQYF. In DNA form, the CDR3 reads TGTGCCAGCAGCTTAGGACTTGAGCGGGGGATAGCCAAAAACATTCAGTACTTC.